The 23 T cell receptor beta chains below come from one sample, sequenced in a study. Cells sorted as Tregs were CD4+, CD25+ and CD127-/low. From the 5' RACE reads, TCRdb called clonotypes with MiXCR, one entry per CDR3 protein. Of about 57,000 distinct CDR3 sequences in the sample, 26% were seen once. The sequencing sample was made of tumor-infiltrating Tregs sorted from the breast tumor. The receptors derive from a female donor with breast cancer.

This clonotype came up a few times. The chain couples TRBV20-1 to TRBJ2-1, with TRBD2 matching 11 bases. CDR3 length equals 17 residues. Trimming cost V 6 bases and J 0 bases; bases outside gene matches: 10. Germline CDR1 and CDR2: DFQATT and SNEGSKA (reference sequence). The CDR3 DNA reads TGCAGTGCAATTGGGCTAGCGGGGGGTCGCTCCTACAATGAGCAGTTCTTC. Encoded protein: CSAIGLAGGRSYNEQFF.

The rearrangement links TRBV10-1 to TRBJ1-1; 7 positions agree with TRBD1. Germline V gives CDR1 WNHNN, CDR2 SYGVQD (reference sequence). This CDR3 is built from 17 residues. With 10 bases clipped from V and 0 bases from J, the junction kept 17 bases outside the gene matches. The CDR3 protein is CANPNPRQGDLNTEAFF. In nucleotides, the CDR3 is TGCGCCAACCCTAACCCGCGACAGGGCGATTTGAACACTGAAGCTTTCTTT.

The genes are TRBV6-5 and TRBJ2-5; 8 bases fit TRBD1. V was clipped by 6 bases and J by 5 bases; unmatched bases: 11. Germline V gives CDR1 MNHEY, CDR2 SVGAGI. CDR3 length: 15 residues. The CDR3 DNA reads TGTGCCAGCAGCCGCTATGGGACAGGAGGCGAGACCCAGTACTTC. Encoded protein: CASSRYGTGGETQYF.

This clonotype was detected a few times. The V call is TRBV4-3, the J call TRBJ2-3, with D perhaps matching TRBD2 (5 bases). The germline gives CDR1 LGHNA, CDR2 YSLEER. The CDR3 totals 15 residues. The V end was cut by 0 bases, the J end by 2 bases, with 9 bases between. CDR3 nucleotides: TGCGCCAGCAGCCAAGATACTAGAAACACAGATACGCAGTATTTT. Translated, it gives CASSQDTRNTDTQYF.

The sample holds many counts of this clonotype. The J gene is TRBJ2-3, the V gene TRBV30, with D unresolved. Trimming stripped 5 bases from V and 5 bases from J, with 5 bases between. The CDR3 runs to 10 residues. The germline CDR1 and CDR2 sequences are GTSNPN and SVGIG (reference sequence). CDR3 sequence: CAWAGDTQYF. The CDR3 region has the DNA TGTGCCTGGGCCGGAGATACGCAGTATTTT.

Remarks on this clonotype: The final CDR3 position lacks the conserved phenylalanine or tryptophan, pointing to a likely read error. The chain carries TRBV25-1 and TRBJ2-2, with 8 bases that match TRBD2. The CDR3 has 16 residues. The J segment lost 3 bases and the V segment lost 3 bases, leaving 6 bases of the junction unmatched. CDR1 is MGHDK, CDR2 SYGVNS, per germline. CDR3 sequence: CASSDGGGGYTGELFS. CDR3 bases: TGTGCCAGCAGTGACGGTGGCGGGGGGTACACCGGGGAGCTGTTTTCT.

This clonotype was picked up many times. The gene calls are TRBV7-6 and TRBJ1-4, with a possible D match to TRBD1 (5 bases). This CDR3 spans 15 amino acids. Trimming took off 1 base at V and 6 bases at J, with 12 bases between the two ends. Germline CDR1 is SGHVS and CDR2 is FNYEAQ. CDR3 loop: CASSLVGGKDEKLFF. The DNA of the CDR3 is TGTGCCAGCAGCTTAGTTGGGGGGAAGGATGAAAAACTGTTTTTT.

V and J are TRBV25-1 and TRBJ2-7, with D perhaps being TRBD1 or TRBD2 (6 bases each). The CDR3 consists of 13 residues. V lost 6 bases, J lost 4 bases, and 13 bases lay in between. Per the germline V gene, CDR1 is MGHDK and CDR2 is SYGVNS. CDR3 coding DNA: TGTGCCAGCAGGTCCGGGGGCGGGTACGAGCAGTACTTC. Amino acids: CASRSGGGYEQYF.

The chain links TRBV5-6 to TRBJ2-2; no definite D call. V shed 0 bases and J shed 0 bases, with 9 bases lying between them. The CDR3 spans 16 residues. The germline CDR1 and CDR2 sequences are SGHDT and YYEEEE. The CDR3 here is CASSLVASPNTGELFF. CDR3 DNA: TGTGCCAGCAGCTTGGTGGCCAGCCCGAACACCGGGGAGCTGTTTTTT.

This clonotype appeared a few times. This may be a read error: a much more frequent sequence differs by one nucleotide. This rearrangement joins TRBV20-1 to TRBJ2-3; 11 positions agree with TRBD2. The CDR3 runs to 14 residues. Germline CDR1 DFQATT, CDR2 SNEGSKA (reference sequence). The DNA of the CDR3 is TGCGGTGCTGAGGGACTAGCGGACACAGATACGCAGTATTTT. Protein product: CGAEGLADTDTQYF.

In regard to this clonotype: Possible read error: a much larger clone is one base away. The chain is built from TRBV7-9 and TRBJ2-5; D is unclear. CDR1 SEHNR and CDR2 FQNEAQ come from the germline V gene (reference sequence). This CDR3 spans 12 amino acids. In DNA, the CDR3 is TGTGTCAGCAGCCGTCGGTCCGAGACCCAGTACTTC. Its protein is CVSSRRSETQYF. The entire variable domain, with the rest obtained from reference TRBV7-9 and TRBJ2-5, is as follows: DTGVSQNPRHKITKRGQNVTFRCDPISEHNRLYWYRQTLGQGPEFLTYFQNEAQLEKSRLLSDRFSAERPKGSFSTLEIQRTEQGDSAMYLCVSSRRSETQYFGPGTRLLVL.

There are a few counts of this clonotype. The genes are TRBV5-1 and TRBJ2-7; TRBD2 matches at 8 bases. The germline V gene encodes CDR1 SGHRS and CDR2 YFSETQ. This CDR3 spans 14 amino acids. Trimming removed 5 bases from V and 5 bases from J; junction bases left unmatched: 9. The CDR3 region is CASRPSGSIHEQYF. The CDR3 nucleotides are TGCGCCAGCAGACCAAGCGGGAGTATCCACGAGCAGTACTTC.

This clonotype came up many times. The chain uses TRBV7-6 and TRBJ2-3; TRBD2 agrees at 7 bases. The CDR3 extends over 14 amino acids. The ends lost 4 bases at V and 2 bases at J; junction bases unmatched: 3. Germline CDR1 and CDR2: SGHVS and FNYEAQ. CDR3 residues: CASSSGRTTDTQYF. In DNA, the CDR3 is TGTGCCAGCAGCTCCGGGAGGACCACAGATACGCAGTATTTT.

The genes are TRBV6-1 and TRBJ2-6; D possibly matches TRBD1 or TRBD2 (5 bases each). The CDR3 length is 17 residues. Germline V gene lookup returns CDR1 MNHNS and CDR2 SASEGT. V lost 6 bases and J lost 1, with 16 bases in between. The CDR3 DNA is TGTGCCAGCAGCGCAAGGGGAGAGGGGTCTGGGGCCAACGTCCTGACTTTC. This sequence encodes CASSARGEGSGANVLTF.

With regard to this clonotype: The junction departs from germline at one end; a sequencing error may be responsible. The V gene is TRBV14, the J gene TRBJ2-3, with TRBD2 as a possible D gene (6 bases). The CDR3 totals 15 residues. Germline-derived CDR1 and CDR2 are SGHDN and FVKESK. The CDR3 region has the DNA TGTGCCGGCAGCCACAATCTGGGGGGAATAGATACGCAGTATTTT. The encoded protein is CAGSHNLGGIDTQYF.

The V and J genes are TRBV7-3 and TRBJ2-2; D gene ambiguous. Trimming left V 5 bases short and J 4 bases short, with 11 bases between. Germline-derived CDR1 and CDR2 are SGHTA and FQGTGA. The length of the CDR3 is 14 residues. The CDR3 nucleotides read TGTGCCAGCAGCCCTCATACAACCACCGGGGAGCTGTTTTTT. As protein: CASSPHTTTGELFF.

The chain is built from TRBV5-1 and TRBJ2-5; 7 positions agree with TRBD1. With 4 bases clipped from V and 5 bases from J, the junction kept 5 bases outside the gene matches. Germline CDR1 SGHRS, CDR2 YFSETQ. The CDR3 contains 13 residues. In DNA, the CDR3 is TGCGCCAGCAGCGAGACAGGGTGGGAGACCCAGTACTTC. Its translation: CASSETGWETQYF.

This clonotype was observed a handful of times. V gene TRBV3-1 combines with J gene TRBJ1-4; no definite D call. Germline CDR1 is LGHDT and CDR2 is YNNKEL (reference sequence). The CDR3 sequence is 13 residues long. V was trimmed by 5 bases and J by 7 bases, leaving 11 bases between them. The CDR3 reads CASSSGGVEKLFF. The CDR3 nucleotides read TGTGCCAGCAGCTCAGGTGGCGTTGAAAAACTGTTTTTT.

In its sample, this clonotype was seen a few times. The chain combines TRBV20-1 with TRBJ2-7; 12 bases are shared with TRBD2. Looked up from germline, CDR1 is DFQATT and CDR2 is SNEGSKA (reference sequence). Trimming took 3 bases from V and 2 from J; bases not matched to a gene: 2. This CDR3 spans 14 amino acids. Here the CDR3 reads CSASPSGRAYEQYF. The CDR3 DNA is TGCAGTGCTAGTCCTAGCGGGAGGGCCTACGAGCAGTACTTC.

This clonotype has ten or more counts. The V call is TRBV7-9, the J call TRBJ2-1, with D possibly TRBD2 on 5 matching bases. The V gene's germline CDR1 is SEHNR and CDR2 FQNEAQ (reference sequence). This CDR3 region has 14 residues. The V end lost 0 bases, the J end lost 7 bases, and 10 bases lay between the germline ends. The CDR3 DNA reads TGTGCCAGCAGCTTAGCATTGGGGAGTAATGAGCAGTTCTTC. This sequence encodes CASSLALGSNEQFF.

Only a few counts were recorded for this clonotype. V usage is TRBV14 and J usage is TRBJ1-1; TRBD1 is a possible D gene (5 bases). This CDR3 spans 13 amino acids. In germline, CDR1 is SGHDN, CDR2 FVKESK. V was trimmed by 2 bases and J by 11 bases, leaving 15 bases between them. As DNA, the CDR3 is TGTGCCAGCAGCCAAAAATCGTCTGAGGGGGCTTTCTTT. Its protein product is CASSQKSSEGAFF. The full variable domain, in which reference TRBV14 and TRBJ1-1 provide the parts outside the CDR3, is EAGVTQFPSHSVIEKGQTVTLRCDPISGHDNLYWYRRVMGKEIKFLLHFVKESKQDESGMPNNRFLAERTGGTYSTLKVQPAELEDSGVYFCASSQKSSEGAFFGQGTRLTVV.

On this clonotype: With a much larger clone just one base away, this may be a read error. The rearrangement links TRBV5-6 to TRBJ1-6, with a weak D call TRBD1 (5 bases). The CDR3 is made up of 14 amino acids. Germline CDR1 SGHDT, CDR2 YYEEEE. The CDR3 DNA sequence: TGTGCCAGCAGACGGGGACCGCGGAATTCACCCTTCCACTTT. Amino acid sequence: CASRRGPRNSPFHF. The full variable domain, completed using reference TRBV5-6 and TRBJ1-6, is DAGVTQSPTHLIKTRGQQVTLRCSPKSGHDTVSWYQQALGQGPQFIFQYYEEEERQRGNFPDRFSGHQFPNYSSELNVNALLLGDSALYLCASRRGPRNSPFHFGNGTRLTVT.

Points on this clonotype: Germline and junction disagree at one end, which may indicate a read error. The chain links TRBV3-1 to TRBJ2-5; possible D gene TRBD1, 6 bases. This CDR3 is built from 13 residues. The germline V gene encodes CDR1 LGHDT and CDR2 YNNKEL (reference sequence). The CDR3 sequence: CASNQIARGPQYF. As DNA, the CDR3 is TGTGCCAGCAACCAAATAGCCAGGGGACCCCAGTACTTC.